This paragraph reports one T cell receptor beta chain. This clonotype has a handful of counts. Its antigen specificity is not known. No base qualities exist here, and no much larger clone lies one base off it. The sample originates from a study of blood T cells in healthy people across ages (dated by TCRdb to the mid-2010s). With respect to the entire study: In model experiments, template switching captured roughly one uniquely barcoded TCR beta cDNA molecule for every two T cells. Using the same blood draw, the study looked at two additional independent replicas of 1 million unique cDNA reads for two donors, one aged 18 to 29 and the other aged 80 or older. The donors were split into four age groups: young (average about 16 years), middle-aged (roughly 40), aged (62) and long-lived (roughly 86). Age-related changes in TCR beta repertoire diversity were measured in the study by deep sequencing normalized with unique cDNA molecular identifiers. What the authors observed across the whole study: Compared with the aged group, more naive CD4+ T cells, fewer expanded clones and increased TCR diversity were shown by the long-lived group, suggesting age selection. Estimates of total diversity based on one million sequenced T cells were regarded as lower bounds and as underestimates. The CMV infection status of donors was not known, potentially confounding age-related changes in expanded clonotypes. Observed TCR beta diversity per million T cells fell roughly linearly with age, and a significant reduction was already apparent by age roughly 40. There was a strong correlation between observed TCR beta diversity and the percentage of naive T cells measured by flow cytometry. Bulk unsorted PBMC profiling prevented conclusive comparison of naive and antigen-experienced compartments.

Donors were around 37 systemically healthy Caucasian individuals from Russia aged about 6 to 100 years. Ten milliliters of peripheral blood were drawn from each donor into EDTA-treated Vacutainer tubes. Ficoll-Paque density-gradient centrifugation was used to isolate PBMCs, with at least 7 million per sample. Trizol reagent was used to extract total RNA from the PBMCs, yielding at least 5 micrograms per sample. Naive CD45RAhigh/CD27high T cell percentages were measured by flow cytometry on a PBMC aliquot from every donor. The library was generated by 5' RACE. The listed sequencing device is Illumina HiSeq 2500. A second about 7 to 11 cycle PCR used a sample-barcoded 5' primer and a J-beta primer mix. A template-switch 5' adaptor carrying 12 random nucleotides introduced a unique molecular identifier onto each TCR beta cDNA molecule. Each sample yielded at least 2.5 million CDR3-containing paired-end reads. The Mint cDNA synthesis kit, primed by a TRBC-specific oligonucleotide, was used to synthesize first-strand cDNA from all RNA. All cDNA was treated with uracil-DNA glycosylase and then went through a first 18-cycle PCR with the universal primers M1SS and BC2_uni_R. On the study's bioinformatics: For normalization, 1 million high-quality reads, each with a distinct molecular identifier, were randomly selected from each sample. Reads with shared molecular identifiers were discarded instead of being binned into consensus sequences. MiTCR, run with a Q25 quality threshold and the strictest error-elimination algorithm, handled CDR3 identification, clonotype clustering and error correction. A nonparametric unseen species model with Euler transformation was used to estimate lower-bound total TCR beta diversity. TCRdb handled the public reads itself, with Q25 trimming in fastp and clone calling in MiXCR, and kept productive beta chains. Rows are unified per CDR3 protein, each entry keeping the most common DNA and genes. These V and J calls originate from TCRdb's pipeline instead of the authors' own analysis. This sample has roughly 500,000 distinct CDR3 sequences in its table, and under 30% of those were observed once. The ten most abundant clones make up just under 9% of the sample.

The CDR3 starts with the cysteine, ends with the phenylalanine, and has 15 residues. Only the CDR3 DNA stays, 45 bases, in frame from base 1. The junction shows trimming of 4 bases on V and 6 bases on J, and the gene matches do not reach 8 bases of it. This sample also appeared in a second study, on T cells of mothers and their children. The second publication reports: The donors were nine systemically healthy Caucasian individuals, made up of three mothers and their six children. cDNA synthesis consumed the entire amount of extracted RNA, loaded at approximately 1.5 ug RNA in each 15 ul reaction. Sample barcodes and 2-4 random nucleotides were added via the M1S primer in the second PCR. Over 9 million TCR beta CDR3 reads came from each mother, compared with approximately 2.8 million reads from each child. TCR recombination output is similarly shaped by thymic selection in related and unrelated pairs, with a minor effect exerted by inherited differences. Related mother-child pairs always showed normalized repertoire overlap that was slightly higher than in unrelated mother-child pairs, though the difference was never significant. With a sensitivity of around 97 clones per million clonotypes, no persistent microchimeric T cell clones were detected. To look for features that set related mother-child pairs apart from unrelated individuals, the researchers ran deep NGS to compare the TCR beta repertoires of mothers and children. Mothers averaged about 40 +/- 4 years of age and children averaged roughly 11 +/- 4 years. After adapter ligation with NEBNext reagents, the libraries were sequenced on Illumina HiSeq 2000 with 100+100 nt paired-end reads. To avoid cross-contamination, the mother libraries and the child libraries were prepared a month apart and sequenced in separate runs. For each donor, between 500,000 and 2,000,000 distinct TCR beta clonotypes were identified. Naive TCR beta clonotypes were estimated from low-frequency clonotypes matched to each donor's FACS-determined naive share, without sorting.

The TCR originated in a boy aged 5-17 years in good health. The V and J segments used are TRBV12-3 or TRBV12-4 and TRBJ1-4; 7 middle bases align to TRBD1. Sequenced sample: blood. The CDR3 corresponds to CASSSHTGVDEKLFF. The DNA sequence is given as TGTGCCAGCAGTTCCCACACAGGGGTCGATGAAAAACTGTTTTTT.